This paragraph covers one T cell receptor beta chain sequence. Its antigen is still unknown. This CDR3 contains 13 residues. The V and J ends lost 2 bases and 0 bases respectively, with 4 bases between them. CDR1 is MGHRA, CDR2 YSYEKL, per germline. Sample time point: blood at routine non-recurrence follow-up after resection. This specimen belongs to a study of spatial heterogeneity in lung cancer. Study-level background: There were 65 or so donors, all of them untreated patients with early-stage non-small cell lung cancer. At a median of around two years after resection, follow-up PBMC samples were sequenced when available.

Findings of the study overall: At tumor resection, ubiquitous expanded TCRs were detected in blood more often than later.

Every TCR cDNA molecule bore its own unique molecular identifier. MiXCR, applied by TCRdb to the 5' RACE reads, yields one record per CDR3 protein. The sample lists about 27,000 distinct CDR3 sequences; 5.4% were seen once. The sequence was collected from a female donor with early-stage non-small cell lung cancer. The starting material was PBMCs, obtained at follow-up. The V gene is TRBV4-1, the J gene TRBJ2-5; D not certain. CDR3 DNA: TGCGCCAGCAGCCAACCGGACCAAGAGACCCAGTACTTC. Its translation: CASSQPDQETQYF.